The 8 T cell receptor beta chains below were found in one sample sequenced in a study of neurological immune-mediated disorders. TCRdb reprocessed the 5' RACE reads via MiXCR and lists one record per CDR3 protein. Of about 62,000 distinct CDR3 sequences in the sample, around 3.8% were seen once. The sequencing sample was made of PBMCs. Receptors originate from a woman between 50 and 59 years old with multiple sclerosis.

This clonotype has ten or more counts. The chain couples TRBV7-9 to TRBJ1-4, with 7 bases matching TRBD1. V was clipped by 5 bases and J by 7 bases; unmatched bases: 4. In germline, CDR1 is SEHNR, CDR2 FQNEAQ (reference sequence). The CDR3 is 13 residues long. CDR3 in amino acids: CASSRGTAEKLFF. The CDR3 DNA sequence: TGTGCCAGCAGCCGGGGGACAGCTGAAAAACTGTTTTTT.

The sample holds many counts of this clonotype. CDR3 sequence reads: CASSLWEGHEFF. The CDR3 bases are TGTGCCAGCAGTTTATGGGAGGGGCACGAGTTCTTC. This chain uses TRBV27 with TRBJ2-1; TRBD2 matches at 7 bases. CDR1 is MNHEY, CDR2 SMNVEV, per germline (reference sequence). This CDR3 is built from 12 residues. The trim removed 1 base at V and 14 bases at J, leaving 5 bases unmatched.

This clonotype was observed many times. CDR3 amino acids: CASSQAWTSGGEQYF. For the CDR3, the DNA is TGTGCCAGCAGCCAAGCGTGGACTAGCGGTGGCGAGCAGTACTTC. This sequence joins TRBV4-2 and TRBJ2-7; 10 bases agree with TRBD2. The germline V gene has CDR1 LGHNA and CDR2 YNFKEQ. The CDR3 consists of 15 residues. Losses at the gene ends were 1 base for V and 6 bases for J; bases not matched to a gene: 6.

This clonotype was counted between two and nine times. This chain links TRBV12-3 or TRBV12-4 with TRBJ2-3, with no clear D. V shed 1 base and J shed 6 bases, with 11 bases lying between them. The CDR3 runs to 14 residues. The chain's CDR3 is CASSLDYLGDTQYF. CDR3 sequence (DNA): TGTGCCAGCAGTTTAGACTACCTAGGGGATACGCAGTATTTT.

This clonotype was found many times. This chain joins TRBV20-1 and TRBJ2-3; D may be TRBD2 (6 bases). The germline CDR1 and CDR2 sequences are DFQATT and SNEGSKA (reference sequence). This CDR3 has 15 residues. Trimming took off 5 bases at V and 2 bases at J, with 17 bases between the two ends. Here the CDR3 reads CSAPTGGVSTDTQYF. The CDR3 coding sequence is TGCAGTGCTCCGACCGGAGGGGTCTCCACAGATACGCAGTATTTT.

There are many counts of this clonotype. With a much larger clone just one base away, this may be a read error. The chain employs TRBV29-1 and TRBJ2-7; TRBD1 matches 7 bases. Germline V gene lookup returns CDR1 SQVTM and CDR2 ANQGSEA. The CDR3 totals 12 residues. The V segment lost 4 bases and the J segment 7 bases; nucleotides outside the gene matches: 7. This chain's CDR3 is CSVGKGAGEQYF. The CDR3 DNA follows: TGCAGCGTTGGAAAGGGGGCTGGGGAGCAGTACTTC.

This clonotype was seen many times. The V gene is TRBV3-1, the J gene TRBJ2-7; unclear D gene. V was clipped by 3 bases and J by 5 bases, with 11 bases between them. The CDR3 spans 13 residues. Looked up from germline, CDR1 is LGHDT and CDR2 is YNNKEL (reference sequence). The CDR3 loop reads CASSHRSAHEQYF. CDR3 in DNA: TGTGCCAGCAGCCATCGATCCGCCCACGAGCAGTACTTC.

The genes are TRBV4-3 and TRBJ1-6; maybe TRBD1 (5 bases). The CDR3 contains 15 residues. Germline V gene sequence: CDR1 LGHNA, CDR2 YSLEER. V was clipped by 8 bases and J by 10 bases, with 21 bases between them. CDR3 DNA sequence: TGCGCCAGCGCCCTCGGGGGAAAGGGGTCATCACCCCTCCACTTT. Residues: CASALGGKGSSPLHF.